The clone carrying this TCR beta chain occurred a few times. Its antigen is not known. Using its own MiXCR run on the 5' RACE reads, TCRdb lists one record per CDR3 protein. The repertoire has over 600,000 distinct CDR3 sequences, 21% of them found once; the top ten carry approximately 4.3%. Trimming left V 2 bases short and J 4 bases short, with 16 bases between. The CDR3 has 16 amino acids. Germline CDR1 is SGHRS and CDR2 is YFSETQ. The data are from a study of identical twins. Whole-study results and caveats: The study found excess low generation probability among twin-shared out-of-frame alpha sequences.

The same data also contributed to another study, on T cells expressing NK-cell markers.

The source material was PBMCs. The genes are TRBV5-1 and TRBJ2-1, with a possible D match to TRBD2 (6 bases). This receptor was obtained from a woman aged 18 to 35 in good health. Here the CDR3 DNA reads TGCGCCAGCAGCTTCAGTTCCGCCCGGGAGTACAATGAGCAGTTCTTC. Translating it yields CASSFSSAREYNEQFF.